This T cell receptor beta chain was identified in a study of blood T cell repertoires in COVID-19. Across the study: PBMCs, B-cell-depleted T cells, or T cells provided the cDNA or gDNA that made up the material.

This CDR3 spans 16 amino acids. CDR1 SGHAT and CDR2 FQNNGV come from the germline V gene. The J segment lost 0 bases and the V segment lost 1 base, leaving 3 bases of the junction unmatched. Authors' methods: Estimated nucleated cell counts came from reference gene primer amplification. Libraries were prepared by immunoSEQ multiplex PCR; TCRdb keeps only in-frame clonotypes and omits some of them. V and J calls and clone size are as listed in that table; D and trimming were resolved from the DNA. The sample lists some 100,000 clones, approximately 90% occurring once. The TCR comes from a man between 45 and 60 years old with acute or convalescent COVID-19. The sample was peripheral blood. The chain is built from TRBV11-2 and TRBJ1-3, with TRBD1 matching 7 bases. The CDR3 reads CASSLGQGGSGNTIYF. CDR3 coding DNA: TGTGCCAGCAGCTTAGGTCAGGGGGGCTCTGGAAACACCATATATTTT.